This T cell receptor (beta chain) was recorded in a study of OX40 agonist ivuxolimab in advanced cancers. In the study overall: From about 20 to 80 years was the age range, with a mean of around 56 years, and about 83% were male.

The CDR3 has 18 residues. General study findings and limits: Some nonresponders also had low normalized T-cell clonal expansion.

Clones were read by immunoSEQ multiplex PCR, and TCRdb kept only the in-frame ones, dropping some. The sample includes 60,000 or so clones, almost 90% of them seen just once. As concerns this clone: The antigen remains undetermined.

This clonotype was sampled from an adult with an advanced solid tumor such as melanoma, head and neck, liver or kidney cancer. J is TRBJ1-2 and V is TRBV21-1; no DNA check was done on the table's D call, TRBD1. TRBV21-1 is termed a pseudogene. This specimen was CD4+ or CD8+ T cells sorted from blood, taken in a trial of the OX40 agonist ivuxolimab. The DNA of the CDR3 is TGTGCCAGCAGCAAAGCGCTTTTGGTACAGCCCAAAGCCTATGGCTACACCTTC. Its translation: CASSKALLVQPKAYGYTF.